The clone carrying this T cell receptor (beta chain) showed up just a few times. The sample is drawn from a study of shared clonotypes between healthy human individuals. Repertoires were generated with immunoSEQ multiplex PCR, while TCRdb's copy carries only in-frame clones and drops some. This repertoire shows around 500,000 clones, 76% found once; its top ten account for around 13%. The germline gives CDR1 MDHEN, CDR2 SYDVKM. This CDR3 contains 13 residues. V shed 6 bases and J shed 6 bases, with 14 bases lying between them. The chain recombines TRBV28 with TRBJ1-2; no clear D gene. The sample taken for sequencing was PBMCs. This sequence originates from a woman between 35 and 50 years old in good health. Some clones in this sample may be carry-over from other donors' samples. CDR3 bases: TGTGCCAGCAGCTTCCGAAAAAAGCATGGCTACACCTTC. Protein sequence: CASSFRKKHGYTF.